This is a list of T cell receptor beta chains from one sample in a study of cytomegalovirus exposure and HLA in healthy donors. The assay was immunoSEQ multiplex PCR, and TCRdb's table has in-frame clones only and misses some. This sample carries approximately 150,000 clones, around 75% of them seen once, and the ten largest clones take about 3.1%. Sample: PBMCs. The source of these receptors is a male donor in good health and CMV-seronegative. CDR3s include the opening cysteine and the closing phenylalanine or tryptophan. D genes are given only for firm matches. Clone size is not always given. Where it is, it says once, few, many or a class for expanded clones.

v_call	clone_size	d_call	j_call	cdr3_nt	cdr3_aa
TRBV28	few	TRBD2	TRBJ2-1	TGTGCCAGCAGTTTTTGGGGACTAGGGTTCGACAATGAGCAGTTCTTC	CASSFWGLGFDNEQFF
TRBV6-6	.	TRBD1	TRBJ2-7	TGTGCCAGCAACCAGGGGGCCTACGAGCAGTACTTC	CASNQGAYEQYF
TRBV25-1	.	TRBD1	TRBJ1-6	TGTGCCAGCACAGGGGGCTGGAATTCACCCCTCCACTTT	CASTGGWNSPLHF
TRBV9	.	.	TRBJ2-7	TGTGCCAGCAGCGTAGGACTCGACTACGAGCAGTACTTC	CASSVGLDYEQYF
TRBV27	.	.	TRBJ2-1	TGTGCCAGCAGTTTAAGGGCAGGGTACAATGAGCAGTTCTTC	CASSLRAGYNEQFF
TRBV5-4	.	TRBD2	TRBJ2-1	TGTGCCAGCAGCTTGGGAAGCGGGGGCAATGAGCAGTTCTTC	CASSLGSGGNEQFF
TRBV7-9	.	.	TRBJ1-3	TGTGCCAGCAGCTCGGACCGCCGGGAAGGAAACACCATATATTTT	CASSSDRREGNTIYF
TRBV11-3	.	.	TRBJ2-7	TGTGCCAGCAGCTTAGGCCAGACAACGCCGCAGTACTTC	CASSLGQTTPQYF
TRBV18	.	.	TRBJ1-1	TGTGCCAGCTCACCATCCAGGGGTACTGAAGCTTTCTTT	CASSPSRGTEAFF
TRBV6-1	.	TRBD1	TRBJ1-2	TGTGCCAGCAGATCCAACACAGGGGTTAGTGGCTACACCTTC	CASRSNTGVSGYTF
TRBV11-2	.	TRBD1	TRBJ1-2	TGTGCCAGCAGCTTCGGTTTGACAGGGCGTAGCGGCTACACCTTC	CASSFGLTGRSGYTF
TRBV28	.	TRBD2	TRBJ2-7	TGTGCCAGCAGTTTGTCGCGGGAGGGGGGCTACGAGCAGTACTTC	CASSLSREGGYEQYF
TRBV5-8	.	TRBD2	TRBJ2-3	TGTGCCAGCAGCCTGGGAGGGCCAGATACGCAGTATTTT	CASSLGGPDTQYF
TRBV7-9	.	.	TRBJ1-1	TGTGCCAGCAGCTTATGGGGGGGGCGAAGGGGAAACACTGAAGCTTTCTTT	CASSLWGGRRGNTEAFF
TRBV7-9	.	.	TRBJ2-1	TGTGCCAGCAGCTTAAGTAAGCAAAGCTCCTACAATGAGCAGTTCTTC	CASSLSKQSSYNEQFF
TRBV7-9	.	.	TRBJ1-2	TGTTCCAGCAGCTTAGCAGGTTCGGCAGGGGTCGGCTATGGCTACACCTTC	CSSSLAGSAGVGYGYTF
TRBV23-1	.	.	TRBJ1-5	TGCGCCAGCAGTCACGGTGGGCCCTACCATCAGCCCCAGCATTTT	CASSHGGPYHQPQHF
TRBV27	.	TRBD1	TRBJ2-1	TGTGCCAGCAGTTTCCTCCGGGACAGGGGCAATGAGCAGTTCTTC	CASSFLRDRGNEQFF
TRBV4-3	few	.	TRBJ2-3	TGCGCCAGCAGCCAAGTTGGGCTGTACACAGATACGCAGTATTTT	CASSQVGLYTDTQYF
TRBV5-5	once	TRBD2	TRBJ2-3	TGTGCCAGCAGCGAGGGACTAGCGGGCGCAGATACGCAGTATTTT	CASSEGLAGADTQYF
TRBV19	few	TRBD1	TRBJ1-6	TGTGCCAGTAGTAGCCGGGACAGGGTATTCTCACCCCTCCACTTT	CASSSRDRVFSPLHF
TRBV7-2	few	TRBD1	TRBJ1-5	TGTGCCAGCAGCTTGGACAGGGCCAATCAGCCCCAGCATTTT	CASSLDRANQPQHF
TRBV19	.	.	TRBJ1-3	TGTGCCAGCTCCCCGGGTGGCTCTGGAAACACCATATATTTT	CASSPGGSGNTIYF
TRBV7-3	.	.	TRBJ2-2	TGTGCCAGCAGCTTAGGCACCAGTAACACCGGGGAGCTGTTTTTT	CASSLGTSNTGELFF
TRBV30	.	.	TRBJ2-7	TGTGCCGGCCAAAGCTCCTACGAGCAGTACTTC	CAGQSSYEQYF
TRBV27	.	.	TRBJ2-1	TGTGCCAGCAGTACCCCCCCCGGGAACTCCTACAATGAGCAGTTCTTC	CASSTPPGNSYNEQFF
TRBV10-3	once	.	TRBJ2-3	TGTGCCTCCTCCCTCACAGATACGCAGTATTTT	CASSLTDTQYF
TRBV21-1	once	.	TRBJ2-1	TGTGCCAGCAGCAAAGAATCTAGCGGGGGGGTCTACAATGAGCAGTTCTTC	CASSKESSGGVYNEQFF
TRBV27	.	TRBD1	TRBJ1-4	TGTGCCAGCAGTTCCCCGGGACAGGGTAATGAAAAACTGTTTTTT	CASSSPGQGNEKLFF
TRBV5-8	.	TRBD1	TRBJ2-5	TGTGCCAGCAGCTTGTGGCAGGGGGAAGAGACCCAGTACTTC	CASSLWQGEETQYF
TRBV2	.	TRBD1	TRBJ1-6	TGTGCCAGCAGTGAAGGGACAGGTACTAATTCACCCCTCCACTTT	CASSEGTGTNSPLHF
TRBV5-1	.	TRBD1	TRBJ2-2	TGCGCCAGCAGCTTGGACAGGGGCCACACCGGGGAGCTGTTTTTT	CASSLDRGHTGELFF
TRBV9	.	TRBD1	TRBJ1-2	TGTGCCAGCAGCTCATCGGGACAGGGGCTCTATGGCTACACCTTC	CASSSSGQGLYGYTF
TRBV27	.	.	TRBJ2-4	TGTGCCAGCAGTTCCCCCCCACGGAGGGCCAAAAACATTCAGTACTTC	CASSSPPRRAKNIQYF
TRBV18	.	TRBD2	TRBJ2-7	TGCGCCAGCTCACCGAGCGGGAGGGTCTCCTACGAGCAGTACTTC	CASSPSGRVSYEQYF
TRBV4-3	.	TRBD2	TRBJ2-1	TGCGCCAGCAGCCAAGAATTTGCTAGCGGGCTTAGCTCCTACAATGAGCAGTTCTTC	CASSQEFASGLSSYNEQFF
TRBV19	.	.	TRBJ2-7	TGTGCCAGTAGCCCTGGACTTGCCGAGCAGTACTTC	CASSPGLAEQYF
TRBV6-5	.	.	TRBJ2-6	TGTGCCAGCAGTTGGGGGCCCGGGGCCAACGTCCTGACTTTC	CASSWGPGANVLTF
TRBV7-2	.	.	TRBJ1-3	TGTGCCAGCAGCTTAGTAGGACAGTCCTTCTCTGGAAACACCATATATTTT	CASSLVGQSFSGNTIYF
TRBV14	.	TRBD1	TRBJ1-2	TGTGCCAGCAGCCTAAGGACAGGGGGCAAGGATGGCTACACCTTC	CASSLRTGGKDGYTF
TRBV6-5	.	.	TRBJ2-1	TGTGCCAGCGGGGGGGCCTCTTACAATGAGCAGTTCTTC	CASGGASYNEQFF
TRBV28	.	.	TRBJ1-5	TGTGCCACCAATCGGGGTAATCAGCCCCAGCATTTT	CATNRGNQPQHF
TRBV15	.	.	TRBJ2-7	TGTGCCACCAGCAGAGCACAGGCCCCTTCGGAGCAGTACTTC	CATSRAQAPSEQYF
TRBV11-3	.	TRBD2	TRBJ2-3	TGTGCCAGCAGCTTAGAACTAGCGGAGGCCCCATTTCAGTATTTT	CASSLELAEAPFQYF
TRBV28	.	.	TRBJ1-5	TGTGCCAGCAGTTTCGAGGGATTGGGCAATCAGCCCCAGCATTTT	CASSFEGLGNQPQHF
TRBV6-1	.	TRBD2	TRBJ2-7	TGTGCCAGCAGGGAAGCGGGGACTACCTACGAGCAGTACTTC	CASREAGTTYEQYF
TRBV15	.	TRBD1	TRBJ2-5	TGTGCCACCAGCAGAGGAGTTACACAGGGGTGGGAGACCCAGTACTTC	CATSRGVTQGWETQYF
TRBV28	few	TRBD2	TRBJ2-1	TGTGCCAGTTCTAGACGACTAGCGGTTTACAATGAGCAGTTCTTC	CASSRRLAVYNEQFF
TRBV27	.	.	TRBJ2-7	TGTGCCAGCAGTTTCCAGGTCACCGGGACTCCCACCTACGAGCAGTACTTC	CASSFQVTGTPTYEQYF
TRBV30	.	.	TRBJ1-2	TGTGCCTGGAGTTCAGTAACACAAACGTCGAATGGCTACACCTTC	CAWSSVTQTSNGYTF
TRBV11-2	few	TRBD1	TRBJ2-7	TGTGCCAGCAGCCATCGGGACAGGACCTACGAGCAGTACTTC	CASSHRDRTYEQYF
TRBV27	.	.	TRBJ2-3	TGTGCCAGCAGTTTTCTTCCGCCCAGGCATACGCAGTATTTT	CASSFLPPRHTQYF
TRBV2	.	.	TRBJ1-6	TGTGCCAGCAGTGAAGTCCAGAACAGCATAGGTGGCCTCCACTTT	CASSEVQNSIGGLHF
TRBV29-1	.	TRBD2	TRBJ2-7	TGCAGCGTTGTTTATGGCGGGGGGGGCGAGCAGTACTTC	CSVVYGGGGEQYF
TRBV5-1	.	.	TRBJ2-5	TGCGCCAGCAGCTTGGGGCCGCAAGAGACCCAGTACTTC	CASSLGPQETQYF
TRBV5-4	.	.	TRBJ1-2	TGTGCCAGCAGCCCGCGGGGCATTTGGGGCTACACCTTC	CASSPRGIWGYTF
TRBV18	few	.	TRBJ2-2	TGTGCCAGCTCACCGGCCCAGAACACCGGGGAGCTGTTTTTT	CASSPAQNTGELFF
TRBV5-8	.	TRBD1	TRBJ1-2	TGTGCCAGCAGCTGGGGACAGGGGGCGGACTATGGCTACACCTTC	CASSWGQGADYGYTF